A selection of T cell receptor beta chains follows, all from one sample in a study of shared clonotypes between healthy human individuals. Some clones are missing from TCRdb's copy, which holds only in-frame ones; the method was immunoSEQ multiplex PCR. Of about 2 million clones listed, roughly 94% were seen once; the top ten hold 0.1% to 0.15%. The specimen was naive CD4+ T cells sorted from blood. These receptors originate from a man between 18 and 29 years old in good health. The CDR3 runs from the conserved cysteine through the conserved F or W. The D gene is left open where the match is weak.

>TRBV15|-|TRBD2
CATSPARGDYEQYF
>TRBV5-1|TRBJ1-6|TRBD1
CASSPRQGDSYNSPLHF
>TRBV5-1|TRBJ2-7|TRBD1
CASSISPTGPGYEQYF
>TRBV7-2|TRBJ2-7|TRBD1
CASSLGSRTGSYEQYF
>TRBV7-9|TRBJ1-2|-
CASSLAPGNGYTF
>TRBV11-2|TRBJ2-7|TRBD1
CASSFKTGFSSSYEQYF
>TRBV28|TRBJ1-5|-
CASSRTGRPQPQHF
>TRBV5-6|TRBJ2-5|-
CASSYLRTAQETQYF
>TRBV6-5|TRBJ1-1|-
CASHRGEAAFF
>TRBV7-3|TRBJ2-2|-
CASSLGEAGELFF
>TRBV5-8|TRBJ1-5|-
CASSLVQGPNQPQHF
>TRBV19|TRBJ2-7|TRBD1
CASTGTGIDEQYF
>TRBV7-2|TRBJ2-7|TRBD2
CASSLGSGIEGRQYF
>TRBV5-1|TRBJ1-3|-
CASSRGRGEIGNTIYF
>TRBV5-1|TRBJ2-2|-
CASSLAAQSTGELFF
>TRBV5-4|TRBJ2-5|TRBD2
CASSPTSGGTLKTQYF
>TRBV6-1|TRBJ2-7|-
CASSERGQQYF
>TRBV5-1|TRBJ2-3|-
CASSLSGGAGTDTQYF
>TRBV25-1|TRBJ2-3|TRBD1
CASSDRPGGLDTQYF
>TRBV2|TRBJ1-4|TRBD1
CASSLQGAGEKLFF
>TRBV27|TRBJ1-6|TRBD1
CASRDGTGVNSPLHF
>TRBV7-9|TRBJ2-2|TRBD2
CASSTRLAGGHTGELFF
>TRBV7-2|TRBJ2-5|TRBD2
CASSLGSSTSGLQETQYF
>TRBV7-9|TRBJ1-5|-
CASSLGVNQPQHF
>TRBV6-5|TRBJ1-2|TRBD1
CASSYSPLDRVGGYTF
>TRBV9|TRBJ1-6|TRBD1
CASSDGTGNSPLHF
>TRBV5-8|TRBJ1-2|TRBD1
CASSLRVWDRGYGYTF
>TRBV29-1|TRBJ2-1|-
CSVVPRGGRRHEQFF
>TRBV19|TRBJ2-6|-
CASTSRAGANVLTF
>TRBV7-8|TRBJ1-1|-
CASSLSGPGGTEAFF
>TRBV29-1|TRBJ1-2|-
CSVDPGNGRGGYTF
>TRBV10-3|TRBJ1-5|-
CAISESGGASNQPQHF
>TRBV19|TRBJ1-5|TRBD1
CASNTGTEINQPQHF
>TRBV30|TRBJ2-2|TRBD1
CAWRDRANTGELFF
>TRBV27|TRBJ1-6|-
CASSFKPSVNNSPLHF
>TRBV6-1|TRBJ1-4|-
CASREGQNNEKLFF